This T cell receptor beta chain was obtained from a study of cytomegalovirus exposure and HLA in healthy donors. About the study: Among several hundred genotyped donors, around 80% fell in the Caucasian-associated ancestry cluster. General observations from the study: Analysis was performed later, and it showed HLA-associated TCR beta chains to be more clonally expanded than equally common others. An analysis that came later showed most CMV-associated TCR beta chains appearing HLA-restricted. A later analysis linked a missense variant in DCLRE1C to the trimming of TCR beta V and J genes.

CDR3 size: 17 residues. Looked up from germline, CDR1 is LNHNV and CDR2 is YYDKDF (reference sequence). Losses at the gene ends were 2 bases for V and 0 bases for J; bases not matched to a gene: 7. A remark on this clone: Its antigen is unknown.

In the PCR, 60 Vbeta and 13 Jbeta primers were used. Only in-frame clones appear in the TCRdb table, and some are missing; sequencing was by immunoSEQ multiplex PCR. The sample lists about 140,000 clones, about 78% occurring once. Sequenced sample: PBMCs. This clonotype was obtained from a male donor in good health and CMV-seronegative. The gene calls are TRBV15 and TRBJ2-7; 10 bases align to TRBD2. The CDR3 coding sequence is TGTGCCACCAGCAGATCAAGACTAGCGGGTTCCTCCTACGAGCAGTACTTC. Translating gives CATSRSRLAGSSYEQYF.